The 25 T cell receptor beta chains given below trace back to one sample, sequenced in a study of tumor and adjacent non-tumor tissue in lung cancer. No cell sorting was done before RNA was extracted from the tissue. More than 3 cm separated this lung sample from the edge of the tumor. The library came from three nested PCR rounds adapted from ARM-PCR protocols. TCRdb re-analysed the multiplex PCR reads in MiXCR, keeping a single row per CDR3 protein. The sample shows tens of thousands of distinct CDR3 sequences, around 76% of them seen only once. Sequencing input: distant non-tumor lung tissue. The receptors derive from a man aged 70-80 years with non-small cell lung cancer.

The sample holds a few counts of this clonotype. One end of the junction varies from germline; a read error may be responsible. J is TRBJ1-1 and V is TRBV29-1; no firm D call. This CDR3 contains 12 residues. CDR1 and CDR2 (germline): SQVTM, ANQGSEA. Here the CDR3 DNA reads TGCAGTGTTGTGGAGGAGAGGACTGAAGCTTTCTTT. Protein: CSVVEERTEAFF.

In regard to this clonotype: It is likely a read error, because the conserved phenylalanine at the end of the CDR3 is missing. Here the CDR3 reads CASSHLRDKGRGEKLFY. The CDR3 coding sequence is TGCGCCAGCAGCCACCTCCGGGACAAGGGGCGAGGTGAAAAACTGTTTTAT. The rearrangement links TRBV4-1 to TRBJ1-4; D is perhaps TRBD1 (6 bases). V shed 3 bases and J shed 7 bases, with 21 bases lying between them. The CDR3 contains 17 residues. Germline V CDR1 and CDR2: MGHRA, YSYEKL.

About this clonotype: Relative to the germline gene, one junction end is altered; a read error may explain this. CDR3 sequence reads: CAISRHGTGIGSGNTIYF. In nucleotides, the CDR3 is TGTGCCATCAGTCGTCATGGGACAGGGATCGGCTCTGGAAACACCATATATTTT. This chain joins TRBV12-3 or TRBV12-4 and TRBJ1-3; 9 positions agree with TRBD1. The CDR3 length is 18 residues.

V gene TRBV6-5 combines with J gene TRBJ2-7, with a tentative D call TRBD2 (6 bases). The CDR3 runs 13 residues. The germline gives CDR1 MNHEY, CDR2 SVGAGI. The ends were cut back, 6 bases at V and 4 bases at J, with 13 bases in the middle. The CDR3 nucleotides are TGTGCCAGCAGGGAATACAGCGGGTACGAGCAGTACTTC. It codes for CASREYSGYEQYF.

V usage is TRBV6-6 and J usage is TRBJ1-4; tentative D call: TRBD1 (5 bases). V lost 10 bases, J lost 6 bases, and 9 bases lay in between. The CDR3 spans 11 residues. Germline V CDR1 and CDR2: MNHNY, SVGAGI (reference sequence). The CDR3 loop is CANMGDEKLFF. The CDR3 DNA reads TGTGCCAACATGGGGGATGAAAAACTGTTTTTT.

This clonotype has a single count. Relative to the germline gene, one junction end is altered; a read error may explain this. The chain couples TRBV11-3 to TRBJ2-5; D is unresolved. CDR1 and CDR2 (germline): SGHNT, YENEEA. This CDR3 is 15 amino acids long. The CDR3 region has the DNA TGTACCAACAGCTTAATCTCCTCGTGGGCAGAGACCCAGTATTTC. As protein: CTNSLISSWAETQYF.

As regards this clonotype: An end of the junction does not agree with germline; a read error may underlie this. This rearrangement joins TRBV11-3 to TRBJ2-3, with D tentatively TRBD1 or TRBD2 (6 bases each). Germline-derived CDR1 and CDR2 are SGHNT and YENEEA. CDR3 length: 17 amino acids. CDR3 protein: CASILRGSSVRAKYTVF. The CDR3 nucleotides are TGTGCCAGCATCCTAAGGGGGTCTAGCGTGAGGGCGAAATACACAGTATTT. Combining the CDR3 with reference TRBV11-3 and TRBJ2-3 gives the whole variable domain EAGVVQSPRYKIIEKKQPVAFWCNPISGHNTLYWYLQNLGQGPELLIRYENEEAVDDSQLPKDRFSAERLKGVDSTLKIQPAELGDSAVYLCASILRGSSVRAKYTVFGPGTRLTVL.

A remark on this clonotype: The conserved closing phenylalanine or tryptophan is absent in this CDR3, likely reflecting a read error. The chain uses TRBV11-3 and TRBJ2-6; D possibly corresponds to TRBD1 (5 bases). The CDR3 runs 16 residues. CDR1 is SGHNT and CDR2 is YENEEA in the germline V gene. CDR3 sequence: CASSLRLSSGANILTC. The CDR3 coding sequence is TGTGCCAGCAGCTTGCGACTGAGCTCTGGGGCCAACATCCTGACTTGC.

The chain combines TRBV28 with TRBJ2-5; 10 positions agree with TRBD2. This CDR3 spans 15 amino acids. Trimming removed 6 bases from V and 10 bases from J; junction bases left unmatched: 14. CDR1 and CDR2 (germline): MDHEN, SYDVKM. In DNA form, the CDR3 reads TGTGCCAGCAGAATCCCCGGGACTAGCGAGAGTGTCCAGTACTTC. This sequence encodes CASRIPGTSESVQYF.

On this clonotype: The CDR3 does not close with the conserved phenylalanine or tryptophan, likely indicating a read error. The gene calls are TRBV6-5 and TRBJ2-1, with D perhaps matching TRBD1 or TRBD2 (5 bases each). The CDR3 has 15 residues. From germline, CDR1 is MNHEY and CDR2 SVGAGI. CDR3: CASSYVRDRYTEQFL. CDR3 DNA sequence: TGTGCCAGCAGTTACGTCCGGGACCGTTACACTGAGCAGTTCCTC.

This clonotype was seen more than once but under ten times. Compared with germline, one end of the junction differs, possibly owing to a read error. The chain uses TRBV10-3 and TRBJ1-5; 7 bases line up with TRBD1. Per the germline V gene, CDR1 is ENHRY and CDR2 is SYGVKD. This CDR3 is built from 15 residues. The CDR3 DNA reads as TGTGCCATCAGTATAACAGGGGAAGGGGATCAGCCCCCGAATTTT. This codes for CAISITGEGDQPPNF.

Notes on this clonotype: At one of its ends the junction is not consistent with the germline gene, which may arise from a read error. The genes are TRBV4-3 and TRBJ2-2; TRBD2 matches 11 bases. From germline, CDR1 is LGHNA and CDR2 YSLEER. CDR3 length: 16 residues. The CDR3 sequence: CASSPMTSGMLGELFF. CDR3 bases: TGCGCCAGCAGCCCTATGACTAGCGGGATGCTGGGGGAGCTATTCTTT.

The rearrangement uses TRBV6-1 and TRBJ2-2; TRBD2 agrees at 10 bases. CDR3 length equals 15 residues. Looked up from germline, CDR1 is MNHNS and CDR2 is SASEGT. The CDR3 DNA sequence: TGTGCGTGCAGCCCAGCGGGGGGGGACACCGGGGAGCTGTTTTTT. Protein: CACSPAGGDTGELFF.

A note on this clonotype: The junction differs from germline at one of its ends, possibly a read error. V and J are TRBV11-2 and TRBJ2-7, with D maybe TRBD1 (6 bases). This CDR3 is 13 amino acids long. CDR1 is SGHAT, CDR2 FQNNGV, per germline. Here the CDR3 reads CASSSNRVHEQNF. The CDR3 DNA is TGTGCGAGCAGCTCGAACAGGGTCCACGAGCAGAACTTC.

As regards this clonotype: Since the CDR3 does not end with the conserved phenylalanine or tryptophan, this likely comes from a read error. The chain uses TRBV5-6 and TRBJ2-7; 8 nucleotides align to TRBD1. Germline V gene sequence: CDR1 SGHDT, CDR2 YYEEEE. The CDR3 has 16 amino acids. CDR3 in DNA: TGTGCCAGCAGCTCCGTCGTCCGGGACAGGACCTACAAGCAGTACCTC. This encodes CASSSVVRDRTYKQYL.

As concerns this clonotype: This CDR3 is missing its conserved last phenylalanine or tryptophan, likely due to a read error. The limits of the CDR3 on the DNA are not certain, so only TCRdb's listed CDR3 is given. V gene TRBV11-2 combines with J gene TRBJ1-3; the table's D call TRBD1 went unverified against the DNA. Ends included, the CDR3 has 14 residues. From germline, CDR1 is SGHAT and CDR2 FQNNGV. CDR3 sequence reads: CASSLVGPGDTINL.

Details on this clonotype: This is likely a read error, given that the CDR3 carries no conserved phenylalanine or tryptophan at its end. J is TRBJ1-2 and V is TRBV29-1; D gene unclear. This CDR3 region has 16 residues. Germline V CDR1 and CDR2: SQVTM, ANQGSEA. For the CDR3, the DNA is TGCAACGTTGTTCCCTATCAATCCTCGGGAGAAGATGGCTACACCTCC. It is translated as CNVVPYQSSGEDGYTS.

This clonotype has a count of ten or more. CDR3 bases: TGCGCCAGCAGCCTGGGACACCGCTCCTACGAGCAGTACTTC. It is translated as CASSLGHRSYEQYF. The chain uses TRBV4-1 and TRBJ2-7; D perhaps matches TRBD1 (6 bases). Looked up from germline, CDR1 is MGHRA and CDR2 is YSYEKL. CDR3 size: 14 residues. Trimming cost V 4 bases and J 0 bases, with 10 bases left between them.

With regard to this clonotype: Compared with germline, one end of the junction differs, possibly owing to a read error. This rearrangement joins TRBV4-3 to TRBJ2-5, with a weak D call TRBD1 (5 bases). This CDR3 contains 13 residues. In germline, CDR1 is LGHNA, CDR2 YSLEER. Here the CDR3 DNA reads TGCGCTAGCAGCCAAGCCCTACAAGGGGAACAGTACTTC. It encodes CASSQALQGEQYF.

This rearrangement joins TRBV29-1 to TRBJ2-7, with D maybe TRBD2 (5 bases). This CDR3 has 15 residues. Germline V gene lookup returns CDR1 SQVTM and CDR2 ANQGSEA. CDR3 region: CSNDPDQGLGNEQYF. In nucleotides, the CDR3 is TGCAGTAACGACCCAGATCAAGGACTTGGCAACGAGCAGTACTTC.

CDR3 nucleotides: TGTGCCAGCAGTTTTTTAGCGGGCCCTCAAGAGACCCAGTACTTC. As protein: CASSFLAGPQETQYF. The V and J genes are TRBV12-3 or TRBV12-4 and TRBJ2-5; the match to TRBD2 covers 7 bases. Losses at the gene ends were 3 bases for V and 2 bases for J; bases not matched to a gene: 6. This CDR3 spans 15 amino acids.

The chain couples TRBV5-6 to TRBJ2-2; possibly TRBD1 or TRBD2 for D (5 bases each). Trimming left V 2 bases short and J 13 bases short, with 24 bases between. CDR1 and CDR2 (germline): SGHDT, YYEEEE. CDR3 length: 16 residues. The CDR3 DNA is TGTGCCAGCAGCTTTGGAACCGGGAACTCAGGCAGGGTGCTGTTTTTT. Its protein is CASSFGTGNSGRVLFF.

This clonotype turned up a few times. The chain uses TRBV5-6 and TRBJ1-1, with D unresolved. This CDR3 is built from 14 residues. In germline, CDR1 is SGHDT, CDR2 YYEEEE. The V end lost 0 bases, the J end lost 4 bases, and 10 bases lay between the germline ends. CDR3 nucleotides: TGTGCCAGCAGCTTGGCCTGGATTACCACTGAAGCTTTCTTT. Amino acids: CASSLAWITTEAFF.

The table lists this clonotype with a count of one. The rearrangement links TRBV11-2 to TRBJ1-1; TRBD1 aligns across 7 bases. V was pared by 10 bases and J by 0 bases, with 26 bases of the junction left unmatched. The length of the CDR3 is 20 residues. Germline CDR1 reads SGHAT; CDR2 reads FQNNGV. The CDR3 nucleotides are TGTGCCAAAAGCTTGACAGGGTTGGGCCTTGGGGATCTATTGAACACTGAAGCTTTCTTT. This translates into CAKSLTGLGLGDLLNTEAFF.

Of note for this clonotype: Sequence at one end of the junction differs from germline and may be a read error. The chain employs TRBV6-2 or TRBV6-3 and TRBJ1-1; D is perhaps TRBD1 (6 bases). This CDR3 comprises 15 residues. Per the germline V gene, CDR1 is MNHEY and CDR2 is SVGEGT. CDR3 sequence: CASRPFVGQRREALF. The CDR3 DNA sequence: TGTGCTAGCCGACCTTTTGTGGGACAAAGAAGGGAAGCTTTGTTT.